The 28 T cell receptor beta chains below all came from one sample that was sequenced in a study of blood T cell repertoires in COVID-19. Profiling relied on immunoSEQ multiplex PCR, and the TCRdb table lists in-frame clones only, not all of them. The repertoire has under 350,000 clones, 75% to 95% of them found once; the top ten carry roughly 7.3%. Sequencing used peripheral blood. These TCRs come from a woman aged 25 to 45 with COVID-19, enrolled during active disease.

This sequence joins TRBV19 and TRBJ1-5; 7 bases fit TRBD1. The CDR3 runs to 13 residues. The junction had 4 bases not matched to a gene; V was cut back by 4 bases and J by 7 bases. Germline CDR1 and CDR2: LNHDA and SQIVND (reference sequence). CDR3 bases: TGTGCCAGTAGTAAGGGGGCCGGACAGCCCCAGCATTTT. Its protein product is CASSKGAGQPQHF.

The CDR3 DNA reads as TGTGCCAGCAGGAGTCGGAGGGGCACTGAAGCTTTCTTT. It encodes CASRSRRGTEAFF. The rearrangement links TRBV2 to TRBJ1-1; a possible D gene is TRBD1 (5 bases). Germline assignment: CDR1 SNHLY and CDR2 FYNNEI. Deletions cut 6 bases from V and 4 bases from J, with 12 bases between. The CDR3 sequence is 13 residues long.

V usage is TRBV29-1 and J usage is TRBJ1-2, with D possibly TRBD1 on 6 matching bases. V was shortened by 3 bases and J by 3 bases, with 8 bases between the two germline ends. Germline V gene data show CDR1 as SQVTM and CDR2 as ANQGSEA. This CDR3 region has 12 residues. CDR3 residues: CSVDRGDYGYTF. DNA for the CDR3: TGCAGCGTTGACAGGGGTGACTATGGCTACACCTTC.

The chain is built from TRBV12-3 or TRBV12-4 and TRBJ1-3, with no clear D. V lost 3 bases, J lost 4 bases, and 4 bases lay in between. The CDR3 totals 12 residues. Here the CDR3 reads CASSFGGNTIYF. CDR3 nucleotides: TGTGCCAGCAGTTTTGGCGGAAACACCATATATTTT.

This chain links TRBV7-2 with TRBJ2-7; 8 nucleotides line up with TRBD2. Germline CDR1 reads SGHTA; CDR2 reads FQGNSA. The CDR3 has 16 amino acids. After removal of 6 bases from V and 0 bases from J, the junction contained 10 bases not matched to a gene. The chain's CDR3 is CASSLREGRPSYEQYF. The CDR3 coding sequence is TGTGCCAGCAGTCTACGGGAGGGCCGGCCCTCCTACGAGCAGTACTTC.

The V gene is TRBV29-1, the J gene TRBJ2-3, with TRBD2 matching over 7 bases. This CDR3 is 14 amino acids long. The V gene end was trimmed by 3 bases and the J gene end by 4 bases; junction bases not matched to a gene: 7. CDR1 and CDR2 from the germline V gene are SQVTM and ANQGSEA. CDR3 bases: TGCAGCGTTGAGGGAAGCGGGATCGCAGATACGCAGTATTTT. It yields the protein CSVEGSGIADTQYF.

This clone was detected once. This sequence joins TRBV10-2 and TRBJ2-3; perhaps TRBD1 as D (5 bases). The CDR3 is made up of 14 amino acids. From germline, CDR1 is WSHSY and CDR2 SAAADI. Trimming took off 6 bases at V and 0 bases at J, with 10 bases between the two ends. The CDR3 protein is CASRVGPSTDTQYF. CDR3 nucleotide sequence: TGCGCCAGCAGGGTGGGGCCTAGCACAGATACGCAGTATTTT.

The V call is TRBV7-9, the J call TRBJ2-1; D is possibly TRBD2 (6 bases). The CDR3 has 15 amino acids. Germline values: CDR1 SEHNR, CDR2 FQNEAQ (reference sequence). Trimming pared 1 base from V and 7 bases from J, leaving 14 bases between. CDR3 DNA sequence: TGTGCCAGCAGCTTAGGGGCTAGCGTGGGGAATGAGCAGTTCTTC. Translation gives CASSLGASVGNEQFF.

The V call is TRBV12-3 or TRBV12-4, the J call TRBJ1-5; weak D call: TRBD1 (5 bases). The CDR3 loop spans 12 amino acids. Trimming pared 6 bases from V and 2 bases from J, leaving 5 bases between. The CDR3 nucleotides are TGTGCCAGCAGACAGGGCAATCAGCCCCAGCATTTT. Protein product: CASRQGNQPQHF.

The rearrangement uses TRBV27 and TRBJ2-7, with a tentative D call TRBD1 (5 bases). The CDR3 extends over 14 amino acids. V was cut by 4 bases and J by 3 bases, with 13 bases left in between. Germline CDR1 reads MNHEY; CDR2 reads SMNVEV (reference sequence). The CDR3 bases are TGTGCCAGCAGTTCCCCAGGGAATGGCTACGAGCAGTACTTC. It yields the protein CASSSPGNGYEQYF.

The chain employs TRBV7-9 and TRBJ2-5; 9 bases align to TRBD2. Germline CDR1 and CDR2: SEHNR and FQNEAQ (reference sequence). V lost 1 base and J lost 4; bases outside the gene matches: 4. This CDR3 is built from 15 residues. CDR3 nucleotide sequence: TGTGCCAGCAGCTTAGGGACTAGCGCCGGAGAGACCCAGTACTTC. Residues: CASSLGTSAGETQYF.

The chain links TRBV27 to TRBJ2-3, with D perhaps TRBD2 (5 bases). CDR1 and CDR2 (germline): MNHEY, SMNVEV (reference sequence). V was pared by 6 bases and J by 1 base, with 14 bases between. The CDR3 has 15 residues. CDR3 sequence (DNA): TGTGCCAGCAGGCGGGCCCTAACGCGCACAGATACGCAGTATTTT. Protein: CASRRALTRTDTQYF.

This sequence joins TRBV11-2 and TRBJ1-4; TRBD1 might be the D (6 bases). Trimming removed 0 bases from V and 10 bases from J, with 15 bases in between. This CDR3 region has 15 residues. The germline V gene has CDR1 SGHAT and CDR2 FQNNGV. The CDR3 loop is CASSLEVRVTGKLFF. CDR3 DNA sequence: TGTGCCAGCAGCTTAGAGGTCCGCGTGACAGGAAAACTGTTTTTT.

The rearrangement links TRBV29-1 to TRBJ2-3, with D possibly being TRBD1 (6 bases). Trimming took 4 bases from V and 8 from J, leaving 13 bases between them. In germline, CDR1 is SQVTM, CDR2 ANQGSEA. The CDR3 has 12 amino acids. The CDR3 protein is CSVVIGGVTQYF. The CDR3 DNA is TGCAGCGTTGTAATAGGGGGAGTTACGCAGTATTTT.

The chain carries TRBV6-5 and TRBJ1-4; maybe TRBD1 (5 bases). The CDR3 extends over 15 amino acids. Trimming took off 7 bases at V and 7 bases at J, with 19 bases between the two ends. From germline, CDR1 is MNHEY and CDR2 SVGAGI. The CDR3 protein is CASTPAGGEGEKLFF. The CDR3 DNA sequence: TGTGCCAGCACCCCGGCCGGAGGGGAGGGTGAAAAACTGTTTTTT.

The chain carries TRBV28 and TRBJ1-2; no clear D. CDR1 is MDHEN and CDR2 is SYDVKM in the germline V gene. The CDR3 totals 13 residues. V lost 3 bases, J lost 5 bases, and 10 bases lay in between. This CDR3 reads CASSFQGGYGYTF. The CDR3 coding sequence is TGTGCCAGCAGTTTTCAAGGAGGTTATGGCTACACCTTC.

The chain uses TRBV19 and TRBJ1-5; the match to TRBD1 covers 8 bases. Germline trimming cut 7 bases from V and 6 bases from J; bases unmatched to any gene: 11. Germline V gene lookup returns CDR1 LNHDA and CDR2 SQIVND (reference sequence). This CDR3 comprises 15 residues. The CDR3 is CASTPRTGFGQPQHF. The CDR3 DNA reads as TGTGCCAGTACCCCCCGGACAGGGTTCGGTCAGCCCCAGCATTTT.

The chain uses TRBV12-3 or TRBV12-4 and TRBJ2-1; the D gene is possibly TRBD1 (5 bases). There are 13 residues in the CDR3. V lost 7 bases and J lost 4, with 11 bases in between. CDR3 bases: TGTGCCAGCAACCTTCAGGGATACAATGAGCAGTTCTTC. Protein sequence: CASNLQGYNEQFF.

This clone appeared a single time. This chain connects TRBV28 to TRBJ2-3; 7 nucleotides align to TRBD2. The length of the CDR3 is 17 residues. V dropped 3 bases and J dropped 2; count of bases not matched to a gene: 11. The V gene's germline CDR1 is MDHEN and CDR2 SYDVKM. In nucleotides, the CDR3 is TGTGCCAGCAGTTTCTGGTCCGGGACTATACCCACAGATACGCAGTATTTT. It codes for CASSFWSGTIPTDTQYF.

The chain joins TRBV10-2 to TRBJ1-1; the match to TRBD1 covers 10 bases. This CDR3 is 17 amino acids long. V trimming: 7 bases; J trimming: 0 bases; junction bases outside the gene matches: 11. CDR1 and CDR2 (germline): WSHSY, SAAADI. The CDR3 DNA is TGCGCCAGCATGATGTCCGGGACAGGGGTCATGAACACTGAAGCTTTCTTT. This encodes CASMMSGTGVMNTEAFF.

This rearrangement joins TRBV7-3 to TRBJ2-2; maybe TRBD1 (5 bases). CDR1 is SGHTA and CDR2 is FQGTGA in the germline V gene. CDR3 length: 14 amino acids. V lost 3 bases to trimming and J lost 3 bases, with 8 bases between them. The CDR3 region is CASSFSQDTGELFF. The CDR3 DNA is TGTGCCAGCAGCTTTTCACAGGACACCGGGGAGCTGTTTTTT.

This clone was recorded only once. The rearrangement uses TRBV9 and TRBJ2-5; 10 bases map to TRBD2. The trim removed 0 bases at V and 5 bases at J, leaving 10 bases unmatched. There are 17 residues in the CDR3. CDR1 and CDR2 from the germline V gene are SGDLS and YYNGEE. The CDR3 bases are TGTGCCAGCAGCGTAGACCTCAACCAAGCGGGAGGGGAGACCCAGTACTTC. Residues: CASSVDLNQAGGETQYF.

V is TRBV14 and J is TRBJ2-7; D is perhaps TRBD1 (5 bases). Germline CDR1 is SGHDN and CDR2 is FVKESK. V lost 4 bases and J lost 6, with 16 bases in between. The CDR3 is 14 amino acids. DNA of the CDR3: TGTGCCAGCAGCCTGGTTCTGGGGCTGGGCGAGCAGTACTTC. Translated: CASSLVLGLGEQYF.

The CDR3 DNA follows: TGTGCCAGCAGCTTGGGACTAGCGGACACCGGGGAGCTGTTTTTT. This sequence encodes CASSLGLADTGELFF. The gene calls are TRBV5-4 and TRBJ2-2, with 9 positions matching TRBD2. Germline V lookup: CDR1 SGHNT, CDR2 YYREEE (reference sequence). This CDR3 region has 15 residues. Trimming at V came to 0 bases and at J to 3 bases, leaving 0 bases not matched to a gene.

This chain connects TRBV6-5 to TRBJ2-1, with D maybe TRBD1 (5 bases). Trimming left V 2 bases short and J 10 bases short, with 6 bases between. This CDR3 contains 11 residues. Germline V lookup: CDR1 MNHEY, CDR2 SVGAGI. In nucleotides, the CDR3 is TGTGCCAGCAGTTACAAGGGGGAGCAGTTCTTC. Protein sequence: CASSYKGEQFF.

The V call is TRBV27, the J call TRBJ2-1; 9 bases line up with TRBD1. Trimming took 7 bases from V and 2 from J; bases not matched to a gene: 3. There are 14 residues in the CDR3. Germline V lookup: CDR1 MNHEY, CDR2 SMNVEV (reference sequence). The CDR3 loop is CASTDRGTYNEQFF. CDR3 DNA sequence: TGTGCCAGCACGGACAGGGGAACCTACAATGAGCAGTTCTTC.

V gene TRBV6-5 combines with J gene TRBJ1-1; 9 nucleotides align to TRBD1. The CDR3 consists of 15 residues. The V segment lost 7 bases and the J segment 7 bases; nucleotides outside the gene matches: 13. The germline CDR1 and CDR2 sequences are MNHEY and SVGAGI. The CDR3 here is CASTPDRGSVVEAFF. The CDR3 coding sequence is TGTGCCAGCACCCCGGACAGGGGATCTGTTGTTGAAGCTTTCTTT.

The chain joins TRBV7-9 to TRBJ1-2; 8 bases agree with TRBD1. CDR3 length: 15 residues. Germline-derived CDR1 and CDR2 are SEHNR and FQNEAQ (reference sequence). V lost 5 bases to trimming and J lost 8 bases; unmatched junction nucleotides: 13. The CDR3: CASSPTGGSARGYTF. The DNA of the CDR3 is TGTGCCAGCAGCCCTACAGGGGGGTCGGCGAGGGGCTACACCTTC.